One TCR beta chain is described in this entry. The data derive from a study of neurological immune-mediated disorders. Each CDR3 protein is one row after TCRdb ran MiXCR on the 5' RACE reads. The data contain 30,000 to 45,000 distinct CDR3 sequences, more than 9% of them singletons. Germline values: CDR1 SGHDT, CDR2 YYEEEE. This CDR3 region has 17 residues. V lost 4 bases and J 6 bases, leaving 26 bases between the germline ends. The sequence was collected from a woman younger than 45 with HTLV-1-associated myelopathy (HAM/TSP). Sequencing was carried out using CD4+ T cells from blood. This chain uses TRBV5-6 with TRBJ2-7, with TRBD1 as a possible D gene (6 bases). CDR3 sequence reads: CASSARNTARGPREQYF. In DNA, the CDR3 is TGTGCCAGCAGCGCTAGAAATACCGCCAGGGGCCCCCGCGAGCAGTACTTC.